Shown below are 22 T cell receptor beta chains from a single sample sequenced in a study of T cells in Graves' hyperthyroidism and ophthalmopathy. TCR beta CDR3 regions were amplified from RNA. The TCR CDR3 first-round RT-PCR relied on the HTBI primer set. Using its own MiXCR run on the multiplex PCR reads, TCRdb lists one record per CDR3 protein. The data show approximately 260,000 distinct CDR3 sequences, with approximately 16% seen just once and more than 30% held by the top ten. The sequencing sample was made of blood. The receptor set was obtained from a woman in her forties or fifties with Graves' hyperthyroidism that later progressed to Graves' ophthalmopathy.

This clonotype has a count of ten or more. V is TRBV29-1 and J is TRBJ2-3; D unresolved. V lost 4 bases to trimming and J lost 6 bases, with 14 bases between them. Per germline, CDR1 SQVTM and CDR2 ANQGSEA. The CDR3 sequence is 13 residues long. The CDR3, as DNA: TGCAGCGTTGCGGCTTTTTCGCGGGATACGCAGTATTTT. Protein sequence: CSVAAFSRDTQYF.

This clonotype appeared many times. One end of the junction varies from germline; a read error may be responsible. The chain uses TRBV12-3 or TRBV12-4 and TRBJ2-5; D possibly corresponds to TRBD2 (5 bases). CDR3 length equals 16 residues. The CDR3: CASSLEAGDYQETQHF. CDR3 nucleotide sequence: TGTGCCAGCAGTTTAGAGGCCGGCGACTACCAAGAGACCCAGCACTTC.

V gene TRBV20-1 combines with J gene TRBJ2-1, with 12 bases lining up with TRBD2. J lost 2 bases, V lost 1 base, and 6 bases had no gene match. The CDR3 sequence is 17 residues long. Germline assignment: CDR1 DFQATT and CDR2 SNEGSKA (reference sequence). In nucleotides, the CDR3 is TGCAGTGCTAGAGGGACTAGCGGGACCGGAGCCTACAATGAGCAGTTCTTC. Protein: CSARGTSGTGAYNEQFF.

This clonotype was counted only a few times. The CDR3 is CASSMPRVLPADTQYF. The DNA for the CDR3 is TGTGCCAGCAGCATGCCGCGCGTCCTTCCGGCTGATACGCAGTATTTT. The rearrangement joins TRBV5-6 to TRBJ2-3; D call uncertain. The ends were cut back, 4 bases at V and 6 bases at J, with 21 bases in the middle. The CDR3 runs 16 residues. The germline V gene has CDR1 SGHDT and CDR2 YYEEEE.

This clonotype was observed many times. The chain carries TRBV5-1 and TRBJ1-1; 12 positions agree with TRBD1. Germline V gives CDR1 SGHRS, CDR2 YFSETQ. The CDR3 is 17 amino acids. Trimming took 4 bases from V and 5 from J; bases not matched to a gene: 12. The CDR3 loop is CASSKEGQGAIGTEAFF. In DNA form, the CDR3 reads TGCGCCAGCAGCAAGGAGGGACAGGGGGCAATAGGAACTGAAGCTTTCTTT. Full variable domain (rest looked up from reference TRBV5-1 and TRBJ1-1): KAGVTQTPRYLIKTRGQQVTLSCSPISGHRSVSWYQQTPGQGLQFLFEYFSETQRNKGNFPGRFSGRQFSNSRSEMNVSTLELGDSALYLCASSKEGQGAIGTEAFFGQGTRLTVV.

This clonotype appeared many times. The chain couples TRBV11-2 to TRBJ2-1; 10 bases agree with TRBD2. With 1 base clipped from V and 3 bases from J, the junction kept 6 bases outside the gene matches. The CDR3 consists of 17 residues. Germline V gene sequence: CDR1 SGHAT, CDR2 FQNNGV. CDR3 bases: TGTGCCAGCAGCTTAGGATCTAGCGGGAGAATCTACAATGAGCAGTTCTTC. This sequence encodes CASSLGSSGRIYNEQFF.

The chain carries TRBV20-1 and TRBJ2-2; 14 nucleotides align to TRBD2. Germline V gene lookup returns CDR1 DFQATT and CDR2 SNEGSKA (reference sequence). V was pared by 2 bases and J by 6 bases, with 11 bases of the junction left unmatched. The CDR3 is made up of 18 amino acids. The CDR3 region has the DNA TGCAGTGCTAGAACCCCGACTAGCGGGAGGGCCCTCGCCGGGGAGCTGTTTTTT. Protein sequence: CSARTPTSGRALAGELFF.

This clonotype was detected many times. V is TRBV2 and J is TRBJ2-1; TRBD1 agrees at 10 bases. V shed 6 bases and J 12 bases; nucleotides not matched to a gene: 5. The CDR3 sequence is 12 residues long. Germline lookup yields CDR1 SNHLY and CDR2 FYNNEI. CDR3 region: CASRGWDRGQFF. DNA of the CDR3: TGTGCCAGCAGAGGCTGGGACAGGGGGCAGTTCTTC.

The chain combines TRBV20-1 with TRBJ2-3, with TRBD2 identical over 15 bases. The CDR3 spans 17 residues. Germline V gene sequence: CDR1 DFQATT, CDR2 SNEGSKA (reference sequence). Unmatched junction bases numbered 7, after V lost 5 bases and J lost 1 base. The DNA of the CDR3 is TGCAGTGCTCCCGGACTAGCGGGAGGGCTAGGCACAGATACGCAGTATTTT. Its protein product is CSAPGLAGGLGTDTQYF.

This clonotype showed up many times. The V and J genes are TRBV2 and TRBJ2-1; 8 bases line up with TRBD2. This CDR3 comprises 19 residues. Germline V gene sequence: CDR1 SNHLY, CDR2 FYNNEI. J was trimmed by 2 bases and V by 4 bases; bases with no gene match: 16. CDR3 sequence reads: CASSVPLAGALKTYNEQFF. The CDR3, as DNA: TGTGCCAGCAGTGTACCCCTAGCGGGCGCTCTCAAAACCTACAATGAGCAGTTCTTC.

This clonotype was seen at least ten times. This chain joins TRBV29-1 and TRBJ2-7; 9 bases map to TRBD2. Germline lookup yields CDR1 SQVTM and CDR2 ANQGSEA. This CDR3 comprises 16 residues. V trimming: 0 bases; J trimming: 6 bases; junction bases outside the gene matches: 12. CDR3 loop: CSVEEGGLARRGEQYF. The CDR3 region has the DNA TGCAGCGTTGAAGAAGGGGGACTAGCTCGAAGAGGCGAGCAGTACTTC.

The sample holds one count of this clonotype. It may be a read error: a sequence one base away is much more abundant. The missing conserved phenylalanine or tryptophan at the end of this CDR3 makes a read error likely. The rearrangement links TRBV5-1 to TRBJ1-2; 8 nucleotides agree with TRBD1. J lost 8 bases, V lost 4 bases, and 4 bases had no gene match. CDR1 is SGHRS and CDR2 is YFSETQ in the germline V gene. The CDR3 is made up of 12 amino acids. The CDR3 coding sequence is TGCGCCAGCAGCCCGGGACAGGCGGGCTACACCCTC. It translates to CASSPGQAGYTL.

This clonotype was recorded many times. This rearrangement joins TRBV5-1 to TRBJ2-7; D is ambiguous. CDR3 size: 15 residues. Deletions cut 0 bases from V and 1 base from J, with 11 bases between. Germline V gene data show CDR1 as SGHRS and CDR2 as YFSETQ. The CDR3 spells CASSLVQAASYEQYF. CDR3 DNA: TGCGCCAGCAGCTTGGTGCAGGCCGCATCCTACGAGCAGTACTTC.

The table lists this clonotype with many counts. CDR3 amino acids: CASIPGQGSYGYTF. The CDR3 nucleotides are TGTGCCAGCATCCCGGGACAGGGCAGCTATGGCTACACCTTC. The V gene is TRBV27, the J gene TRBJ1-2; the match to TRBD1 covers 9 bases. The CDR3 covers 14 residues. Losses at the gene ends were 7 bases for V and 4 bases for J; bases not matched to a gene: 7. Per germline, CDR1 MNHEY and CDR2 SMNVEV (reference sequence).

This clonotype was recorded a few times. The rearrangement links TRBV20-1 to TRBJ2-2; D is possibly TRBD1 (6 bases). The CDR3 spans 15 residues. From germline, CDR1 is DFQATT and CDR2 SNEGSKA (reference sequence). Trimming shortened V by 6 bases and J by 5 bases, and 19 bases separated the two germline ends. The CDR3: CSAALQGRGTGELFF. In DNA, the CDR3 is TGCAGTGCCGCCTTACAGGGCAGAGGGACCGGGGAGCTGTTTTTT.

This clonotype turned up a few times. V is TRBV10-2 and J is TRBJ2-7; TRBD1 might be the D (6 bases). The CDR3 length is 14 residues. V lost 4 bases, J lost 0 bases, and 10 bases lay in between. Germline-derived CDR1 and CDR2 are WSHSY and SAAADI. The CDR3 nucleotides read TGCGCCAGCAGTGCCACAGGGATCTCCTACGAGCAGTACTTC. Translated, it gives CASSATGISYEQYF.

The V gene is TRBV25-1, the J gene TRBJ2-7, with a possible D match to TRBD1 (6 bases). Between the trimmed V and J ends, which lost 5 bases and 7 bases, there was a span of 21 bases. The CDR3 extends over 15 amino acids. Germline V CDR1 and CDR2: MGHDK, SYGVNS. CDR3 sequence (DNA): TGTGCCAGCAGTAACCTGTCCCGGGACATGGCGGAGCAGTACTTC. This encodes CASSNLSRDMAEQYF.

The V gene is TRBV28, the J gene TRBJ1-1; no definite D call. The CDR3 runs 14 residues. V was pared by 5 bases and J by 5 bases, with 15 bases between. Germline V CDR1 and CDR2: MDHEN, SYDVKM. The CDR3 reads CASSPPMRKTEAFF. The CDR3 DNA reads TGTGCCAGCAGTCCCCCTATGAGGAAGACTGAAGCTTTCTTT.

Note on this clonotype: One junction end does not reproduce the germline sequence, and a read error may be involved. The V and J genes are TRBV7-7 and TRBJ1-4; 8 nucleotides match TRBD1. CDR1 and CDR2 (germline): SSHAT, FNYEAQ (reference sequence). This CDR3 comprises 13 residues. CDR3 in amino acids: CASSLGQGEKLFF. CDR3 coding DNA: TGTGCTAGCAGCTTAGGACAGGGTGAAAAACTGTTTTTT.

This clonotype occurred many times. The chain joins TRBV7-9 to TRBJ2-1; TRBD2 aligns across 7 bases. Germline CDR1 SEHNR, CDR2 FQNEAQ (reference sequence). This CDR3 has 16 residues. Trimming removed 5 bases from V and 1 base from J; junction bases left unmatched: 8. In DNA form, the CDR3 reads TGTGCCAGCAGCCCCCCAGGACTAGAGTCCTACAATGAGCAGTTCTTC. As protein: CASSPPGLESYNEQFF.

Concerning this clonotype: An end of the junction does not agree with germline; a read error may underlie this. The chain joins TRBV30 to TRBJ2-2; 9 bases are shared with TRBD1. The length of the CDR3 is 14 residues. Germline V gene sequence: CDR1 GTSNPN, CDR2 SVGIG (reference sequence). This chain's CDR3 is CMGGTGTRTGELLF. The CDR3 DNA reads TGTATGGGGGGGACAGGGACCCGGACCGGGGAGCTGCTTTTT.

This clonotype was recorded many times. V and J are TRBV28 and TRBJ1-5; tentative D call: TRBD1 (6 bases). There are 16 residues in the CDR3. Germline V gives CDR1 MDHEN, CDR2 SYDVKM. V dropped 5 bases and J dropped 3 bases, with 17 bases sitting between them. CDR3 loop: CASSPGWGANNQPQHF. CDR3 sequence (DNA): TGTGCCAGCAGTCCGGGCTGGGGGGCTAACAATCAGCCCCAGCATTTT.